This T cell receptor beta chain appears in the sequencing data of a study of siplizumab effects on memory and regulatory T cells. Study-level results: Apparently key alloresponse contributors, naive T cells also seemed more diverse than memory cells. Memory cells that were CD4+ and unstimulated gave rise to alloreactive sequences, which siplizumab significantly reduced. Mean Treg-derived proportions of mappable alloreactive CD4+ clones were 68.8% for siplizumab and 26.9% for controls.

TCRdb's copy holds only in-frame clones and misses some; the assay was immunoSEQ multiplex PCR. The data show over 80,000 clones, over 90% seen once. Between the trimmed V and J ends, which lost 1 base and 7 bases, there was a span of 10 bases. Looked up from germline, CDR1 is LNHDA and CDR2 is SQIVND (reference sequence). The CDR3 length is 14 residues. As for this clone: As yet, its antigen is unknown.

The J gene is TRBJ1-4, the V gene TRBV19; maybe TRBD1 (5 bases). The source material was non-Treg CD4+ T cells sorted from blood. This receptor was taken from a human donor in good health. The CDR3 nucleotides read TGTGCCAGTAGTATAGCGCAGAGGGGTGAAAAACTGTTTTTT. Its protein is CASSIAQRGEKLFF.